This T cell receptor beta chain was sequenced during a study of vaccination and CD4 T cells after COVID-19 (dated by TCRdb to 2022 to 2024). With regard to the full study: Convalescent patients had a positive SARS-CoV-2 result on nasal swab PCR, and of these patients, some ten had mild disease and one had severe disease. Post-vaccine blood samples were collected a median of about 72 days after the second vaccine dose, ranging from about 12 to 250 days. The convalescent cohort comprised six males and four females, including two Hispanic individuals, seven Caucasians, two Asians and one multiracial person. Control cultures used a CEFX viral epitope pool as positive control, an HIV-1 Nef peptide pool as negative control, or no peptide. Post-COVID blood samples from convalescent patients were collected a median of roughly 100 days after diagnosis, with a range of roughly 35 to 180 days. Overlapping spike peptide pools from SARS-CoV-2 and from the common cold coronaviruses HCoV-NL63, HCoV-OC43 and HCoV-229E were used as culture stimuli. In under twelve COVID-19 convalescent patients and a handful of infection-naive healthy vaccine recipients, researchers compared the spike-specific CD4+ TCR repertoire from before mRNA vaccination with the repertoire from after. Two doses of either the Pfizer-BioNTech BNT162b2 vaccine (n=8) or the Moderna mRNA-1273 vaccine (n=2) were administered to participants. The investigation overall reported the following: The median number of SARS-CoV-2-reactive clonotypes rose from 20 to 25 after infection to some 40 after vaccination, but the change was not significant. In convalescent patients, a median around 85% of post-vaccine SARS-CoV-2-reactive clones were detected only after vaccination, and vaccine-specific priming was suggested by this finding. Only a relatively small number of convalescent patients were included in the study, and early timepoints following natural infection were not analyzed. Of the vaccine-specific clones in convalescent patients, 304 of 307, or nearly all, reacted only to SARS-CoV-2 spike and did not cross-react with common cold coronaviruses.

This clonotype was seen a few times. Its antigen remains undetermined. Per-nucleotide qualities are absent, and no much larger clonotype sits a single base away. The treatment or condition label, as the study defines it: roughly 11-day PBMC culture with coronavirus spike peptide pools or control peptides (ViraFEST assay). To expand antigen-specific T cells with peptide pools and then pick out the expanded clonotypes through TCR sequencing, the study relied on the ViraFEST assay. The convalescent patients' positive SARS-CoV-2 PCR tests were from March to December 2020, which was before the Alpha, Beta and Delta variants emerged in the United States. PBMCs were cultured at under 2.5 million per well in IMDM supplemented with approximately 5% human AB serum and about 9.5 IU/ml IL-2, with 9.5 to 10 ug/ml peptide pools added. Half of the culture medium was replaced with fresh IL-2-containing medium on days 3 and 7. After 9 to 10 days of culture, CD4+ T cells were isolated by negative selection using the EasySep CD4+ T cell isolation kit. PBMCs were separated from whole blood using Ficoll-Paque Plus gradient centrifugation and then either used fresh or cryopreserved at -140C. Culture conditions were generally each tested in triplicate wells.

The germline V gene (reference sequence) specifies LNHNV as CDR1 and YYDKDF as CDR2. Trimming removed 1 base from V and 11 bases from J; the gene matches leave 8 bases unexplained. The CDR3 measures 15 amino acids from cysteine to phenylalanine. CDR3 DNA only is kept here, 45 bases in frame from base 1. The library was generated by PCR. DNA from cultured CD4+ T cells was subjected to TCR sequencing with the Oncomine TCR Beta short-read assay at the Johns Hopkins FTIC core. The QIAamp micro DNA kit was used to extract genomic DNA from the cultured CD4+ T cells. The Oncomine TCR Beta libraries from cultured CD4+ T cells were pooled using unique dual indexes and then sequenced on an Illumina iSeq 100. The authors' pipeline ran thus. Non-productive sequences were filtered out, and CDR3s that did not start with C, did not end with F or W, or were shorter than 7 amino acids were discarded. The MANAFEST web application was used to identify antigen-specific clonotypes by comparing peptide-stimulated wells against reference wells and other culture wells. For a clone to be called positive, the clone needed an FDR below 0.05, an odds ratio above 5, and a productive frequency above 0.1% in at least two of three replicate wells. A clonotype was classed as cross-reactive if the clonotype showed significant expansion both in SARS-CoV-2 spike wells and in at least one common cold coronavirus spike condition. Levenshtein distances (stringdist) and unrooted phylogenetic trees (ape) in R version 3.6.1 were used to assess CDR3 homology. TCRdb passed the public sequencing reads through fastp at Q25 and MiXCR, retaining productive beta sequences. Entries that share a CDR3 protein sequence are merged under the most common genes and DNA. It is TCRdb's table, rather than the study itself, that gives the V and J calls and clone size. The sample profile shows more than 9,000 distinct CDR3 sequences; about 61% of them were found once. The ten largest clonotypes hold roughly 18% of the sample.

The sequenced sample was CD4+ T cells from blood, cultured in vitro. Recombination linked TRBV15 to TRBJ1-5; 10 bases in between match TRBD1. The sequence was obtained from a human donor who had recovered from COVID-19. The nucleotide sequence is TGTGCCACCAGCAGAGCCGGGACAGGGGCTAGGACCCAGCATTTT. Translation gives CATSRAGTGARTQHF.